This T cell receptor (beta chain) was recovered during a study of blood T cell repertoires in COVID-19. For the study at large: Collection of acute and convalescent COVID-19 samples took place in the United States, Italy and Spain.

J gave up 5 bases and V 1 base, and 2 bases lay outside the gene matches. The CDR3 loop spans 15 amino acids. The germline gives CDR1 LGHNA, CDR2 YNFKEQ. As originally analysed: Nucleated cell counts were estimated from reference gene primer amplification. This table comes from immunoSEQ multiplex PCR, and its TCRdb copy is limited to in-frame clones, with some not included. That table gives V, J and clone size, and the DNA gave D and trimming. This sample has roughly 260,000 clones; 82% occur once, and the top ten carry 4.5% to 5%. J is TRBJ1-5 and V is TRBV4-2, with 10 bases fitting TRBD1. The sequence came from a woman at least 80 years old with active or convalescent COVID-19. Specimen: peripheral blood. The CDR3 reads CASSQAGQGHQPQHF. CDR3 DNA: TGTGCCAGCAGCCAAGCGGGACAGGGGCATCAGCCCCAGCATTTT.